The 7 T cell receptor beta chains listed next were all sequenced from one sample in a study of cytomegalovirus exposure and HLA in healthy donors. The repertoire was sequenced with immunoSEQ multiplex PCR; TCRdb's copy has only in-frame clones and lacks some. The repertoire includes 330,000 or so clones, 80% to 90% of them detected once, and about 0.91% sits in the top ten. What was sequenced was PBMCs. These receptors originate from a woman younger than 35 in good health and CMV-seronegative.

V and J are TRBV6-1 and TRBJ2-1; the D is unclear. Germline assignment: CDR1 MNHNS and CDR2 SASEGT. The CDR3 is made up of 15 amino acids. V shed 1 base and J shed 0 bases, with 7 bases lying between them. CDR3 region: CASSEEWSSYNEQFF. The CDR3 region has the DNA TGTGCCAGCAGTGAAGAGTGGAGCTCCTACAATGAGCAGTTCTTC.

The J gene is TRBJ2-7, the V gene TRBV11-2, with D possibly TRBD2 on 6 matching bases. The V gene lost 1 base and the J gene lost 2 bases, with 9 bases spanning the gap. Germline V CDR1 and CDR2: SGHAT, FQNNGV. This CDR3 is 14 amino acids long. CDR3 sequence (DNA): TGTGCCAGCAGCTTAGCGGGGGTAGCCTACGAGCAGTACTTC. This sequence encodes CASSLAGVAYEQYF. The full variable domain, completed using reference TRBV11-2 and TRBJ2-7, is EAGVAQSPRYKIIEKRQSVAFWCNPISGHATLYWYQQILGQGPKLLIQFQNNGVVDDSQLPKDRFSAERLKGVDSTLKIQPAKLEDSAVYLCASSLAGVAYEQYFGPGTRLTVT.

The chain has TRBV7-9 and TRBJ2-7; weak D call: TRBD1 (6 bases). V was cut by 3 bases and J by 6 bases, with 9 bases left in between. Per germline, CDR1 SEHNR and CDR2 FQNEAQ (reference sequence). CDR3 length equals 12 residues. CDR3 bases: TGTGCCAGCAGCTTCGAGGGGGTCGAGCAGTACTTC. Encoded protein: CASSFEGVEQYF.

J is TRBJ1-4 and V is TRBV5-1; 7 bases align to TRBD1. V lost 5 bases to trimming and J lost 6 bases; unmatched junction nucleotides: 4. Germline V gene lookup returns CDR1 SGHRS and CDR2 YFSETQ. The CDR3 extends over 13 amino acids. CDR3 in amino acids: CASRRGTDEKLFF. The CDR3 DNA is TGCGCCAGCAGGCGAGGGACAGATGAAAAACTGTTTTTT.

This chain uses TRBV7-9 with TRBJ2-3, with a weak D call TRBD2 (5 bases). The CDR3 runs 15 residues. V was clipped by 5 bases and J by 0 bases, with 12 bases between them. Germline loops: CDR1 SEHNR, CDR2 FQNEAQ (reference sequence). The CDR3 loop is CASSHTWTSTDTQYF. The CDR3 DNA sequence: TGTGCCAGCAGCCATACATGGACTAGCACAGATACGCAGTATTTT.

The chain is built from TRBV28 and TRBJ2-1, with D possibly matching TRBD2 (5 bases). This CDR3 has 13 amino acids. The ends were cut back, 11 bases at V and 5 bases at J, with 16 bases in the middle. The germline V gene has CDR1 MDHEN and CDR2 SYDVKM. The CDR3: CAPRASPDNEQFF. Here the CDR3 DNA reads TGTGCCCCGAGGGCTAGCCCGGACAATGAGCAGTTCTTC. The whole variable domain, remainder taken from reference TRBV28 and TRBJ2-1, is DVKVTQSSRYLVKRTGEKVFLECVQDMDHENMFWYRQDPGLGLRLIYFSYDVKMKEKGDIPEGYSVSREKKERFSLILESASTNQTSMYLCAPRASPDNEQFFGPGTRLTVL.

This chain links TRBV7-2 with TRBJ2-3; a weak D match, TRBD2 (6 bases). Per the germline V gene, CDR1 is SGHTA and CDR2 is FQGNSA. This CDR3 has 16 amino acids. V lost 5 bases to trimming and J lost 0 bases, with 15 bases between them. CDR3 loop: CASSPRGSGSTDTQYF. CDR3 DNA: TGTGCCAGCAGCCCTAGGGGCAGCGGGAGCACAGATACGCAGTATTTT.